Sequencing of this T cell receptor beta chain was carried out in a study of a mutant IDH1 vaccine in newly diagnosed glioma. Time point meaning: week 35, safety follow-up. Each vaccine dose was 300 ug of mutant IDH1 20-mer peptide, with topical imiquimod. With respect to this clone: Its antigen is currently unknown.

Here immunoSEQ multiplex PCR was the method, and the copy in TCRdb shows in-frame clones only, minus some. The sample has over 65,000 clones, roughly 80% seen once. V was pared by 5 bases and J by 12 bases, with 9 bases of the junction left unmatched. Germline V gives CDR1 SGHAT, CDR2 FQNNGV. The CDR3 sequence is 14 residues long. The chain recombines TRBV11-2 with TRBJ2-6; 8 bases are shared with TRBD1. The sample in question was PBMCs, obtained from a glioma patient whose treatment included an IDH1 peptide vaccine. This clonotype originated in a man younger than 35 with glioma. CDR3 nucleotide sequence: TGTGCCAGCAGCGTACCCGGACAGGGTGTCGTCCTGACTTTC. Translated, it gives CASSVPGQGVVLTF. The full variable domain, in which reference TRBV11-2 and TRBJ2-6 provide the parts outside the CDR3, is EAGVAQSPRYKIIEKRQSVAFWCNPISGHATLYWYQQILGQGPKLLIQFQNNGVVDDSQLPKDRFSAERLKGVDSTLKIQPAKLEDSAVYLCASSVPGQGVVLTFGAGSRLTVL.